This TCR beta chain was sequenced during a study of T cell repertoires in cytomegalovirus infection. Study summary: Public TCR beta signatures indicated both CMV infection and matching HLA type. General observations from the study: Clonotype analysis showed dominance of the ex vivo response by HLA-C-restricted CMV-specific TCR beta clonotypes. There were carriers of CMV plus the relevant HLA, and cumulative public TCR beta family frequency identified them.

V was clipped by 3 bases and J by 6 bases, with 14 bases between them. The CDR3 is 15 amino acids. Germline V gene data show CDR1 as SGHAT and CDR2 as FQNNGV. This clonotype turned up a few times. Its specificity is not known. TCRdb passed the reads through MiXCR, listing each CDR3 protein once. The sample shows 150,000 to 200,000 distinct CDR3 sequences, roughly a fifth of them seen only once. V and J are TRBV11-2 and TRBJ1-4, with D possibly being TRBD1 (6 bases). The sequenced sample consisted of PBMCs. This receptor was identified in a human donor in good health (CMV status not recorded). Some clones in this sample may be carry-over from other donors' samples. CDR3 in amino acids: CASSFEGGYYEKLFF. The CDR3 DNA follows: TGTGCCAGCAGCTTCGAGGGGGGTTATTATGAAAAACTGTTTTTT. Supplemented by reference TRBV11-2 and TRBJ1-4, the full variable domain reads EAGVAQSPRYKIIEKRQSVAFWCNPISGHATLYWYQQILGQGPKLLIQFQNNGVVDDSQLPKDRFSAERLKGVDSTLKIQPAKLEDSAVYLCASSFEGGYYEKLFFGSGTQLSVL.